The 10 T cell receptor beta chains listed next were all sequenced from one sample in a study of blood T cell repertoires in COVID-19. Sequencing used immunoSEQ multiplex PCR; TCRdb keeps in-frame clones, though not all of them. This sample has approximately 200,000 clones; roughly 80% occur once, and the top ten carry roughly 10%. The sequenced sample was peripheral blood. These receptors were obtained from a woman older than 75 with COVID-19, enrolled during active disease.

V usage is TRBV21-1 and J usage is TRBJ2-7; whether TRBD1, the table's D call, matches the DNA was not checked. TRBV21-1 is marked as a pseudogene. The CDR3 has 17 residues. CDR3 sequence (DNA): TGTGCCAGCAGCAAAAGATTACGGGGACAGGGGGCTGACGAGCAGTACGTC. This translates into CASSKRLRGQGADEQYV.

The V gene is TRBV28, the J gene TRBJ1-1; TRBD1 matches at 8 bases. The CDR3 is 13 residues long. The germline gives CDR1 MDHEN, CDR2 SYDVKM. V lost 6 bases to trimming and J lost 9 bases; unmatched junction nucleotides: 9. CDR3 in DNA: TGTGCCAGCAGGCAAGGACAGGGAAGGAAAGCTTTCTTT. This codes for CASRQGQGRKAFF.

The V gene is TRBV6-5, the J gene TRBJ2-2; TRBD2 matches at 9 bases. Unmatched junction bases numbered 2, after V lost 8 bases and J lost 1 base. Germline values: CDR1 MNHEY, CDR2 SVGAGI. The CDR3 runs to 14 residues. Written as DNA, the CDR3 is TGTGCCAGCGGAGCGGGGGGGAACACCGGGGAGCTGTTTTTT. Translating gives CASGAGGNTGELFF.

The table lists this clone with a few counts. The chain carries TRBV7-9 and TRBJ1-1; 8 bases map to TRBD1. V was pared by 5 bases and J by 11 bases, with 4 bases of the junction left unmatched. In germline, CDR1 is SEHNR, CDR2 FQNEAQ (reference sequence). The CDR3 is 11 amino acids. This chain's CDR3 is CASSLTGVAFF. CDR3 DNA sequence: TGTGCCAGCAGCCTGACAGGGGTTGCTTTCTTT.

The V gene is TRBV12-5, the J gene TRBJ1-1; maybe TRBD1 (5 bases). This CDR3 region has 13 residues. The V and J ends lost 7 bases and 2 bases respectively, with 11 bases between them. Germline assignment: CDR1 LGHNT and CDR2 FRNRAP. Here the CDR3 reads CASAWGGNTEAFF. CDR3 DNA: TGTGCTAGTGCCTGGGGGGGAAACACTGAAGCTTTCTTT.

The J gene is TRBJ2-7, the V gene TRBV5-4; TRBD1 matches 7 bases. The germline gives CDR1 SGHNT, CDR2 YYREEE (reference sequence). Trimming at V came to 9 bases and at J to 6 bases, leaving 15 bases not matched to a gene. CDR3 length: 14 amino acids. The CDR3 DNA sequence: TGTGCCACCTCTCCGGGACAGAGGAGCTCCGAGCAGTACGTC. Its translation: CATSPGQRSSEQYV.

V usage is TRBV5-4 and J usage is TRBJ2-3; no clear D gene. This CDR3 contains 12 residues. Trimming took 4 bases from V and 5 from J, leaving 8 bases between them. Germline V gives CDR1 SGHNT, CDR2 YYREEE (reference sequence). The DNA for the CDR3 is TGTGCCAGCAGCCCGGAGAAAGATACGCAGTATTTT. It is translated as CASSPEKDTQYF.

The DNA for the CDR3 is TGTGCCAGCAGGACAGGGGGCGTCACCGGGGAGCTGTTTTTT. It translates to CASRTGGVTGELFF. The rearrangement uses TRBV5-6 and TRBJ2-2, with 10 nucleotides matching TRBD1. After removal of 5 bases from V and 4 bases from J, the junction contained 2 bases not matched to a gene. In germline, CDR1 is SGHDT, CDR2 YYEEEE. The length of the CDR3 is 14 residues.

V gene TRBV19 combines with J gene TRBJ2-7; 7 nucleotides align to TRBD1. The V and J ends lost 3 bases and 3 bases, in that order; junction bases with no gene match: 5. The CDR3 consists of 14 residues. The V gene's germline CDR1 is LNHDA and CDR2 SQIVND (reference sequence). The CDR3 protein is CASSMRGRLYEQYF. The CDR3 DNA reads as TGTGCCAGTAGTATGAGGGGGCGACTCTACGAGCAGTACTTC.

The J gene is TRBJ2-5, the V gene TRBV7-9; D possibly corresponds to TRBD2 (5 bases). The CDR3 extends over 13 amino acids. CDR1 is SEHNR, CDR2 FQNEAQ, per germline (reference sequence). Trimming removed 3 bases from V and 4 bases from J, with 9 bases in between. CDR3 residues: CASSFGSGETQYF. In nucleotides, the CDR3 is TGTGCCAGCAGCTTCGGCAGCGGAGAGACCCAGTACTTC.